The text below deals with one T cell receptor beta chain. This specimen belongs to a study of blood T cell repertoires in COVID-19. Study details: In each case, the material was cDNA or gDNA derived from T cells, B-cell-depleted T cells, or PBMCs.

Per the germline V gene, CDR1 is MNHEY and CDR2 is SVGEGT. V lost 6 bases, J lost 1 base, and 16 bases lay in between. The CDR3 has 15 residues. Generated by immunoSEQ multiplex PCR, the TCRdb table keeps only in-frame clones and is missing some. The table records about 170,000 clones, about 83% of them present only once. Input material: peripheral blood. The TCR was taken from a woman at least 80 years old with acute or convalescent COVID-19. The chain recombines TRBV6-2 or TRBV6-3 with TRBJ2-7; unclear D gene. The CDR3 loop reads CASSNGLVSSYEQYF. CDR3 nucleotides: TGTGCCAGCAGCAACGGGTTAGTGTCATCCTACGAGCAGTACTTC.